The clone carrying this T cell receptor (beta chain) was detected only once. The target antigen is unknown. The trim removed 4 bases at V and 4 bases at J, leaving 6 bases unmatched. CDR3 length equals 15 residues. Germline CDR1 reads SGHRS; CDR2 reads YFSETQ. Sequencing used immunoSEQ multiplex PCR; TCRdb keeps in-frame clones, though not all of them. The sample has some 200,000 clones, roughly 65% seen once. The entry originates in a study of cytotoxic CD8 clonotypes in ibrutinib-treated CLL. About the study: Response samples came after a median about 11 months of treatment, range 6 to 36.

Findings and limits, study-wide: Few clonotypes were public, and these shrank or held steady under treatment.

The specimen was PBMCs, collected after 12 months of ibrutinib treatment. This receptor was identified in a human donor with chronic lymphocytic leukemia. This chain uses TRBV5-1 with TRBJ1-3; 9 bases align to TRBD1. CDR3 in DNA: TGCGCCAGCAGCGTCAACAGGGGGCCCGGAAACACCATATATTTT. Translation gives CASSVNRGPGNTIYF.